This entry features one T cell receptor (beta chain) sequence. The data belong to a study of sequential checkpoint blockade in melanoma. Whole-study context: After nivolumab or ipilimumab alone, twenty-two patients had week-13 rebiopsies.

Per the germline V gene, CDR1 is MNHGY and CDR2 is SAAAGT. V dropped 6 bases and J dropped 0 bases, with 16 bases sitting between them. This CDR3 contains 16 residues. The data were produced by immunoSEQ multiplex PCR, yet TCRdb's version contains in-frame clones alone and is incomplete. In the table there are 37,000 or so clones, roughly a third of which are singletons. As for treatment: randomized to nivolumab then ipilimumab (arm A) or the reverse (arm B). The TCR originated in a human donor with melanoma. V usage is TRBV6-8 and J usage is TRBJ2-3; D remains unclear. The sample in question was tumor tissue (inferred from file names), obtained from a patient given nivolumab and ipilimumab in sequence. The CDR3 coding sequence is TGTGCCAGCAGAGCCCATACCGCCTTCAGCACAGATACGCAGTATTTT. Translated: CASRAHTAFSTDTQYF.